One sample yielded the 31 T cell receptor beta chains listed below, sequenced in a study of tissue T cells after allogeneic stem cell transplantation. Produced via immunoSEQ multiplex PCR; TCRdb's table is partial and in-frame only. Among 42,000 or so clones listed, about nine tenths were seen once. Sequences were derived from blood, sampled before transplantation. The receptors were sampled from a woman aged 35 to 75 who later had graft-versus-host disease after an allogeneic stem cell transplant.

The CDR3 is CASSFGSSQPQHF. The CDR3 DNA reads as TGTGCCAGCAGCTTCGGGTCTTCTCAGCCCCAGCATTTT. The chain employs TRBV7-2 and TRBJ1-5; D is uncertain. The CDR3 extends over 13 amino acids. Germline V gene lookup returns CDR1 SGHTA and CDR2 FQGNSA. Trimming took off 3 bases at V and 6 bases at J, with 9 bases between the two ends.

V and J are TRBV5-1 and TRBJ1-6; a weak D match, TRBD1 (5 bases). The V end was cut by 5 bases, the J end by 6 bases, with 18 bases between. The length of the CDR3 is 16 residues. Germline loops: CDR1 SGHRS, CDR2 YFSETQ. DNA of the CDR3: TGCGCCAGCAGGGACACCTCCTCTGGGGGTAATTCACCCCTCCACTTT. Protein: CASRDTSSGGNSPLHF.

The chain is built from TRBV28 and TRBJ2-4, with TRBD1 matching 7 bases. Germline values: CDR1 MDHEN, CDR2 SYDVKM. V was clipped by 3 bases and J by 7 bases; unmatched bases: 9. This CDR3 contains 15 residues. The CDR3 DNA is TGTGCCAGCAGTTTGGGGACAGCGGTCGGGAACATTCAGTACTTC. It codes for CASSLGTAVGNIQYF.

The CDR3 region has the DNA TGTGCCAGCAGCTTGCCACTAATGACAGGGGGCACTGAAGCTTTCTTT. This gives the protein CASSLPLMTGGTEAFF. The chain couples TRBV7-2 to TRBJ1-1, with 9 bases fitting TRBD1. The CDR3 sequence is 16 residues long. Germline V gene lookup returns CDR1 SGHTA and CDR2 FQGNSA. Trimming took 3 bases from V and 4 from J; bases not matched to a gene: 9.

This chain links TRBV7-9 with TRBJ1-1, with D perhaps TRBD1 (6 bases). Looked up from germline, CDR1 is SEHNR and CDR2 is FQNEAQ (reference sequence). The CDR3 loop spans 13 amino acids. Trimming removed 2 bases at V and 6 bases at J, with 10 bases between. Here the CDR3 DNA reads TGTGCCAGCAGCTTAATGGGGGCCGCTGAAGCTTTCTTT. This translates into CASSLMGAAEAFF.

The V call is TRBV6-5, the J call TRBJ1-6, with D unclear. There are 14 residues in the CDR3. With 2 bases removed from V and 7 bases from J, the gap between germline ends came to 9 bases. Germline loops: CDR1 MNHEY, CDR2 SVGAGI. The CDR3 DNA is TGTGCCAGCAGTTACGGACGGGAGAATTCACCCCTCCACTTT. It encodes CASSYGRENSPLHF.

The chain uses TRBV4-2 and TRBJ1-2, with a possible D match to TRBD1 (5 bases). Germline CDR1 reads LGHNA; CDR2 reads YNFKEQ. Trimming pared 0 bases from V and 7 bases from J, leaving 6 bases between. CDR3 length equals 12 residues. Written as DNA, the CDR3 is TGTGCCAGCAGCCAAGACAGGGTTGGCTACACCTTC. It encodes CASSQDRVGYTF.

This chain joins TRBV7-2 and TRBJ2-7, with 9 bases lining up with TRBD1. CDR3 length: 14 amino acids. Germline CDR1 and CDR2: SGHTA and FQGNSA. J gave up 2 bases and V 4 bases, and 3 bases lay outside the gene matches. CDR3 bases: TGTGCCAGCAGCTCCCGACAGGGGGCCTACGAGCAGTACTTC. Translation gives CASSSRQGAYEQYF.

This sequence joins TRBV30 and TRBJ1-5, with D hard to call. The germline V gene encodes CDR1 GTSNPN and CDR2 SVGIG (reference sequence). This CDR3 is 14 amino acids long. V dropped 2 bases and J dropped 0 bases, with 8 bases sitting between them. The CDR3 nucleotides read TGTGCCTGGAGTCCCAGGAATAGCAATCAGCCCCAGCATTTT. Protein: CAWSPRNSNQPQHF.

This sequence joins TRBV7-8 and TRBJ2-2; 12 bases map to TRBD2. The germline V gene encodes CDR1 SGHVS and CDR2 FQNEAQ. The CDR3 spans 15 residues. The ends lost 1 base at V and 7 bases at J; junction bases unmatched: 1. CDR3 residues: CASSLGLAGVGELFF. CDR3 in DNA: TGTGCCAGCAGCTTAGGACTAGCGGGAGTCGGGGAGCTGTTTTTT.

This clone came up a few times. V is TRBV25-1 and J is TRBJ2-1; the match to TRBD1 covers 7 bases. CDR1 and CDR2 (germline): MGHDK, SYGVNS. Unmatched junction bases numbered 9, after V lost 3 bases and J lost 7 bases. The length of the CDR3 is 15 residues. The CDR3 spells CASSETGTEKNEQFF. As DNA, the CDR3 is TGTGCCAGCAGTGAGACCGGGACAGAGAAAAATGAGCAGTTCTTC.

This rearrangement joins TRBV7-2 to TRBJ1-3; weak D call: TRBD1 (6 bases). The CDR3 contains 14 residues. Germline CDR1 is SGHTA and CDR2 is FQGNSA. V was clipped by 7 bases and J by 4 bases, with 14 bases between them. CDR3 amino acids: CASTHGGHGNTIYF. The CDR3 nucleotides are TGTGCCAGCACCCATGGGGGGCACGGAAACACCATATATTTT.

This sequence joins TRBV7-9 and TRBJ2-3, with D perhaps matching TRBD2 (6 bases). Trimming took 5 bases from V and 1 from J, leaving 16 bases between them. The CDR3 is 16 residues long. The V gene's germline CDR1 is SEHNR and CDR2 FQNEAQ (reference sequence). CDR3 nucleotides: TGTGCCAGCAGCCGTTCTTTAGGCGGGGGCACAGATACGCAGTATTTT. Translated, it gives CASSRSLGGGTDTQYF.

The V call is TRBV4-2, the J call TRBJ2-2; no clear D gene. Trimming shortened V by 6 bases and J by 6 bases, and 8 bases separated the two germline ends. CDR3 length equals 12 residues. The germline gives CDR1 LGHNA, CDR2 YNFKEQ. This CDR3 is CASSKGSGELFF. DNA for the CDR3: TGTGCCAGCAGTAAAGGATCCGGGGAGCTGTTTTTT.

This rearrangement joins TRBV30 to TRBJ1-3, with TRBD1 as a possible D gene (5 bases). Between the trimmed V and J ends, which lost 5 bases and 8 bases, there was a span of 16 bases. This CDR3 comprises 13 residues. Germline V gives CDR1 GTSNPN, CDR2 SVGIG (reference sequence). The DNA for the CDR3 is TGTGCCTGGGATGGGCACAGGAGAGACACCATATATTTT. Residues: CAWDGHRRDTIYF.

This sequence joins TRBV9 and TRBJ2-3, with D maybe TRBD2 (5 bases). Germline loops: CDR1 SGDLS, CDR2 YYNGEE. The CDR3 runs to 16 residues. Trimming pared 0 bases from V and 0 bases from J, leaving 11 bases between. The CDR3 sequence: CASSVGSGPSTDTQYF. In nucleotides, the CDR3 is TGTGCCAGCAGCGTAGGCAGCGGACCTAGCACAGATACGCAGTATTTT.

The gene calls are TRBV11-1 and TRBJ1-2; no firm D call. From germline, CDR1 is SGHAT and CDR2 FQDESV (reference sequence). V was shortened by 5 bases and J by 2 bases, with 12 bases between the two germline ends. CDR3 length: 14 residues. This chain's CDR3 is CASSPDTFNYGYTF. The CDR3 DNA sequence: TGTGCCAGCAGCCCTGACACCTTCAACTATGGCTACACCTTC.

The chain uses TRBV7-6 and TRBJ2-1; D is ambiguous. Germline-derived CDR1 and CDR2 are SGHVS and FNYEAQ. The V end was cut by 2 bases, the J end by 4 bases, with 12 bases between. The CDR3 totals 15 residues. CDR3 nucleotide sequence: TGTGCCAGCAGCTTAACATCCGCACCTTACAATGAGCAGTTCTTC. Its translation: CASSLTSAPYNEQFF.

The CDR3 region has the DNA TGTGCCAGCAGCCCCCAGACAGGGTCGAACGAGCAGTACTTC. Protein product: CASSPQTGSNEQYF. The chain links TRBV3-1 (or the pseudogene TRBV3-2) to TRBJ2-7; 7 bases map to TRBD1. Germline CDR1 reads LGHDT; CDR2 reads YNNKEL (reference sequence). This CDR3 comprises 14 residues. The junction had 8 bases not matched to a gene; V was cut back by 4 bases and J by 5 bases.

This chain's CDR3 is CASRPGQSYEQYF. DNA for the CDR3: TGTGCCAGCAGGCCGGGACAATCATACGAGCAGTACTTC. The chain recombines TRBV12-3 or TRBV12-4 with TRBJ2-7; D possibly corresponds to TRBD1 (6 bases). The V end was cut by 6 bases, the J end by 4 bases, with 13 bases between. The CDR3 loop spans 13 amino acids.

This chain uses TRBV5-1 with TRBJ2-3; D ambiguous. The length of the CDR3 is 16 residues. The ends were cut back, 2 bases at V and 11 bases at J, with 24 bases in the middle. The germline CDR1 and CDR2 sequences are SGHRS and YFSETQ. The CDR3 DNA follows: TGCGCCAGCAGCTTTGGGGAAGAACTCCTTCTCGCCGGGCAGTATTTT. As protein: CASSFGEELLLAGQYF.

The chain uses TRBV7-9 and TRBJ1-4; D gene unclear. V shed 5 bases and J shed 4 bases, with 5 bases lying between them. Germline V gene lookup returns CDR1 SEHNR and CDR2 FQNEAQ (reference sequence). This CDR3 region has 12 residues. The CDR3 here is CASSLDNEKLFF. CDR3 bases: TGTGCCAGCAGCCTAGATAATGAAAAACTGTTTTTT.

This rearrangement joins TRBV29-1 to TRBJ2-7; D possibly uses TRBD1 or TRBD2 (5 bases each). CDR1 is SQVTM and CDR2 is ANQGSEA in the germline V gene. The CDR3 is 13 residues long. Trimming took 4 bases from V and 7 from J, leaving 17 bases between them. This CDR3 reads CSVARRETGEQYF. The CDR3 DNA reads as TGCAGCGTTGCCCGCAGGGAGACGGGGGAGCAGTACTTC.

V usage is TRBV19 and J usage is TRBJ2-1; 7 nucleotides align to TRBD2. Trimming at V came to 1 base and at J to 5 bases, leaving 11 bases not matched to a gene. The CDR3 sequence is 17 residues long. CDR1 LNHDA and CDR2 SQIVND come from the germline V gene (reference sequence). Written as DNA, the CDR3 is TGTGCCAGTAGTATAGGGGGAGGCGGGAGTAACCACAATGAGCAGTTCTTC. It is translated as CASSIGGGGSNHNEQFF.

V gene TRBV29-1 combines with J gene TRBJ1-4; TRBD1 aligns across 8 bases. From germline, CDR1 is SQVTM and CDR2 ANQGSEA. V shed 8 bases and J 7 bases; nucleotides not matched to a gene: 9. This CDR3 region has 13 residues. The CDR3 DNA follows: TGCAGCTCACGACAGGGGATTAGTGAAAAACTGTTTTTT. Amino acid sequence: CSSRQGISEKLFF.

The chain is built from TRBV19 and TRBJ1-2; the D is unclear. The V gene lost 2 bases and the J gene lost 7 bases, with 11 bases spanning the gap. The germline CDR1 and CDR2 sequences are LNHDA and SQIVND (reference sequence). CDR3 length: 13 residues. CDR3 sequence reads: CASSILRLRGYTF. CDR3 nucleotides: TGTGCCAGTAGTATACTCCGACTGCGTGGCTACACCTTC.

The rearrangement links TRBV7-9 to TRBJ1-2; D gene ambiguous. The CDR3 is made up of 12 amino acids. Germline CDR1 SEHNR, CDR2 FQNEAQ (reference sequence). V lost 1 base and J lost 3, with 3 bases in between. Here the CDR3 DNA reads TGTGCCAGCAGCTTAGACGACTATGGCTACACCTTC. It encodes CASSLDDYGYTF.

The gene calls are TRBV19 and TRBJ2-2; a weak D match, TRBD2 (6 bases). V gave up 2 bases and J gave up 5 bases, with 18 bases separating them. The CDR3 length is 17 residues. Germline CDR1 is LNHDA and CDR2 is SQIVND (reference sequence). In nucleotides, the CDR3 is TGTGCCAGTAGTATACTGGTAGGGCGGGAAGGAACCGGGGAGCTGTTTTTT. It translates to CASSILVGREGTGELFF.

The V and J genes are TRBV7-2 and TRBJ2-2, with 9 nucleotides matching TRBD2. This CDR3 is built from 16 residues. The germline CDR1 and CDR2 sequences are SGHTA and FQGNSA. V was pared by 5 bases and J by 4 bases, with 8 bases of the junction left unmatched. The CDR3 region is CASSPPGLAPTGELFF. The CDR3 DNA follows: TGTGCCAGCAGCCCCCCGGGACTAGCTCCCACCGGGGAGCTGTTTTTT.

The CDR3: CASSFQENYGYTF. In nucleotides, the CDR3 is TGTGCCAGCAGTTTCCAGGAGAACTATGGCTACACCTTC. The chain joins TRBV12-3 or TRBV12-4 to TRBJ1-2; no reliable D call. Trimming shortened V by 3 bases and J by 2 bases, and 7 bases separated the two germline ends. CDR3 length: 13 amino acids.

This clone was seen more than once but under ten times. The chain joins TRBV11-2 to TRBJ1-2; 7 bases map to TRBD1. Germline V gene lookup returns CDR1 SGHAT and CDR2 FQNNGV. Trimming removed 2 bases from V and 4 bases from J; junction bases left unmatched: 10. CDR3 length equals 16 residues. Written as DNA, the CDR3 is TGTGCCAGCAGCTTAAGCCTCGGGGACAGCCCCTATGGCTACACCTTC. It encodes CASSLSLGDSPYGYTF.